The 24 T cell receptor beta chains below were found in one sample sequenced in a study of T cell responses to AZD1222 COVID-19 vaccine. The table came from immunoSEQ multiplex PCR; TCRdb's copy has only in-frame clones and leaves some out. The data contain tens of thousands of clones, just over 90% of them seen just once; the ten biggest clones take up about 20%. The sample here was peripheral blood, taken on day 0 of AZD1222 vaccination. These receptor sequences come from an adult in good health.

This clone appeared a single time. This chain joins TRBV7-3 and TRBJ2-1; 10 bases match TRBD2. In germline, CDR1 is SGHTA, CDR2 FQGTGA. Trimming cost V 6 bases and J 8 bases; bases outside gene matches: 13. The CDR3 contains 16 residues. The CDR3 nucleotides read TGTGCCAGCAGTTCTGGACTAGCGGCCTCAAATGATGAGCAGTTCTTC. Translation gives CASSSGLAASNDEQFF.

The CDR3 DNA reads TGTGCCAGCGGGCTACGGGTAGGGAGCACTGAAGCTTTCTTT. This sequence encodes CASGLRVGSTEAFF. This chain connects TRBV6-1 to TRBJ1-1; no definite D call. CDR3 length: 14 residues. The V gene's germline CDR1 is MNHNS and CDR2 SASEGT. V shed 8 bases and J shed 4 bases, with 17 bases lying between them.

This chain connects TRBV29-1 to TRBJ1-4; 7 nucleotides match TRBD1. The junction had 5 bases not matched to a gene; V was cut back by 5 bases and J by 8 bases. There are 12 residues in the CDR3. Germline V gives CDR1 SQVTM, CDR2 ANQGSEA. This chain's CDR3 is CSVHIQGEKLFF. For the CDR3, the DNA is TGCAGCGTTCACATACAGGGGGAAAAACTGTTTTTT.

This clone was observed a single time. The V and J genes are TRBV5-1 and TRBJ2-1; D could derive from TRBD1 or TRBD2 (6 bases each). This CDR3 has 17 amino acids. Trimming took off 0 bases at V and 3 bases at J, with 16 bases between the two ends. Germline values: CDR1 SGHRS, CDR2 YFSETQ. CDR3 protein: CASSLGGARPLYNEQFF. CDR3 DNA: TGCGCCAGCAGCTTGGGGGGGGCCAGGCCCCTCTACAATGAGCAGTTCTTC.

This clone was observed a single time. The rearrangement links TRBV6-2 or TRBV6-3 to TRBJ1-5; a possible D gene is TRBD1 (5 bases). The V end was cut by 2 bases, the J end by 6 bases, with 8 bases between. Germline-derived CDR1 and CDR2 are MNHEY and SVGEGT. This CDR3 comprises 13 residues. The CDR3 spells CASSYGGSQPQHF. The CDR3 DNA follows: TGTGCCAGCAGTTACGGGGGGAGTCAGCCCCAGCATTTT.

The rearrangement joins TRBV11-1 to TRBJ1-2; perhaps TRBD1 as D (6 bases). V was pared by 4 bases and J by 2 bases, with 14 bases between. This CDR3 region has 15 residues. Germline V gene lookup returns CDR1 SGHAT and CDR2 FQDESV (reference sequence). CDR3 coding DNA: TGTGCCAGCAGCTCCGATACGGACAGCAACTATGGCTACACCTTC. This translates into CASSSDTDSNYGYTF.

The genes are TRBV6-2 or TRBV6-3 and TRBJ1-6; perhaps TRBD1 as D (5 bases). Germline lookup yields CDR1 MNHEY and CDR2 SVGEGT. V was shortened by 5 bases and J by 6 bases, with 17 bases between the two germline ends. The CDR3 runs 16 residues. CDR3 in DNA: TGTGCCAGCAGTCGCCAGGGAGGGGTGTCTAATTCACCCCTCCACTTT. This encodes CASSRQGGVSNSPLHF.

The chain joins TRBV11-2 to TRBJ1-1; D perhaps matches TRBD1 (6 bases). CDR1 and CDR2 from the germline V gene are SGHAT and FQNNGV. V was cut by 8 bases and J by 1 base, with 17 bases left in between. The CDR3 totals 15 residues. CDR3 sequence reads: CASGKGGSWNTEAFF. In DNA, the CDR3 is TGTGCCAGCGGGAAGGGGGGTAGTTGGAACACTGAAGCTTTCTTT.

CDR3 region: CASNSNTEAFF. CDR3 nucleotide sequence: TGTGCCAGCAACTCGAACACTGAAGCTTTCTTT. This chain uses TRBV6-5 with TRBJ1-1; D remains ambiguous. V was shortened by 7 bases and J by 1 base, with 4 bases between the two germline ends. The CDR3 totals 11 residues. From germline, CDR1 is MNHEY and CDR2 SVGAGI.

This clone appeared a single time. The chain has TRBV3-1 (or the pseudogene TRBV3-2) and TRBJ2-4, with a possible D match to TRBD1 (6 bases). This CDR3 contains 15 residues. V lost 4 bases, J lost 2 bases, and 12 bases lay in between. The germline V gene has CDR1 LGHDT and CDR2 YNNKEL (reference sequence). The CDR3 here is CASSRSDSTKNIQYF. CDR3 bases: TGTGCCAGCAGCCGGTCGGACAGCACCAAAAACATTCAGTACTTC.

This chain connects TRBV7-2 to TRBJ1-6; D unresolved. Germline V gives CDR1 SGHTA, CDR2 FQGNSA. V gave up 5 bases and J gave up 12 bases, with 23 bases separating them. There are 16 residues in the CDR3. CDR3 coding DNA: TGTGCCAGCAGCCCCCGACTCCCGATAGGGTGGGGACCCCTCCACTTT. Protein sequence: CASSPRLPIGWGPLHF.

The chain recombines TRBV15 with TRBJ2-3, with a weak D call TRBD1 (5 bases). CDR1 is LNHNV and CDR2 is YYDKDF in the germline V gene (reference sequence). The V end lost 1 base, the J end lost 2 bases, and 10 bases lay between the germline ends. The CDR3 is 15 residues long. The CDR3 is CATSRGAGNTDTQYF. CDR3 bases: TGTGCCACCAGCAGAGGGGCAGGGAACACAGATACGCAGTATTTT.

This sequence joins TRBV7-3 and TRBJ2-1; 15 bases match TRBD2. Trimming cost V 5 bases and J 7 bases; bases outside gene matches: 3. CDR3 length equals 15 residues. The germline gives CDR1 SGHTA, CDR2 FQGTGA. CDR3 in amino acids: CASSMGLAGGNEQFF. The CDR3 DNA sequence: TGTGCCAGCAGCATGGGACTAGCGGGGGGTAATGAGCAGTTCTTC.

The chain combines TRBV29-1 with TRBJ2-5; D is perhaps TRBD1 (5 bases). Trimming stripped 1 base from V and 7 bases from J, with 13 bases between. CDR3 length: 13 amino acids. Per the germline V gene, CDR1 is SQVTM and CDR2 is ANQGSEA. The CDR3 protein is CSVEGVRVVTQYF. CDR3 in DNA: TGCAGCGTTGAAGGGGTCAGGGTAGTGACCCAGTACTTC.

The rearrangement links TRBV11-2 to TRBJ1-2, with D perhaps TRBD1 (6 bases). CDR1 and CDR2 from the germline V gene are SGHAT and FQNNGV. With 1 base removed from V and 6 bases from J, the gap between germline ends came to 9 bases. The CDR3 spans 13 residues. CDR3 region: CASSLGTGHGYTF. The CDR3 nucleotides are TGTGCCAGCAGCTTAGGTACAGGGCATGGCTACACCTTC.

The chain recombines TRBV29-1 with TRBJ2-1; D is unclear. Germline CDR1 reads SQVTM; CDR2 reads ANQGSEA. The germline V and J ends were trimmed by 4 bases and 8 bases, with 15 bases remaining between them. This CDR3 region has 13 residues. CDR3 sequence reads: CSVGPADTHEQFF. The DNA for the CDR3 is TGCAGCGTTGGACCCGCGGATACCCATGAGCAGTTCTTC.

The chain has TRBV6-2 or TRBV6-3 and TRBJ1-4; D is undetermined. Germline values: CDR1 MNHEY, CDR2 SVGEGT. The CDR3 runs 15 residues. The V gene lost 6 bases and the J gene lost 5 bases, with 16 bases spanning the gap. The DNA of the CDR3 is TGTGCCAGCAGCACCCATCAGGCCGGGAATGAAAAACTGTTTTTT. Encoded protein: CASSTHQAGNEKLFF.

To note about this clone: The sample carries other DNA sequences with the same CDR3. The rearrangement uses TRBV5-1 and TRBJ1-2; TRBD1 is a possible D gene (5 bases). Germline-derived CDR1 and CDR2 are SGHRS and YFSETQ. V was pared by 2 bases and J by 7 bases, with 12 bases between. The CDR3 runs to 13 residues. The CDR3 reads CASSFQGSGGYTF. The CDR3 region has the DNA TGCGCCAGCAGCTTTCAGGGTAGTGGTGGCTACACCTTC.

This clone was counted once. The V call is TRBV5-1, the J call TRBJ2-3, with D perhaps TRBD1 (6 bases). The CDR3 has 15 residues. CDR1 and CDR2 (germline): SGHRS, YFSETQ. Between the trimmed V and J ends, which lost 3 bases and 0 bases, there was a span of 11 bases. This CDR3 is CASSSDSPSTDTQYF. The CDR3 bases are TGCGCCAGCAGCTCGGACAGTCCTAGCACAGATACGCAGTATTTT.

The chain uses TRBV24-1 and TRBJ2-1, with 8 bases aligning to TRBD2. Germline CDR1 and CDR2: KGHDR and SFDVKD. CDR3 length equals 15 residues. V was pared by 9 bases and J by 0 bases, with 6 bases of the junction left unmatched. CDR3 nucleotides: TGTGCCACCTCCGCGGGGGGAAGCTCCTACAATGAGCAGTTCTTC. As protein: CATSAGGSSYNEQFF.

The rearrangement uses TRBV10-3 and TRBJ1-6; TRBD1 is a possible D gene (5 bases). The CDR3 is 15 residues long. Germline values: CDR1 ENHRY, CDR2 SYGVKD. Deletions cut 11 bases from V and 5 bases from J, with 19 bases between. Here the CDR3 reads CAAKQALKDNSPLHF. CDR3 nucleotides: TGTGCCGCCAAACAGGCCCTGAAAGATAATTCACCCCTCCACTTT.

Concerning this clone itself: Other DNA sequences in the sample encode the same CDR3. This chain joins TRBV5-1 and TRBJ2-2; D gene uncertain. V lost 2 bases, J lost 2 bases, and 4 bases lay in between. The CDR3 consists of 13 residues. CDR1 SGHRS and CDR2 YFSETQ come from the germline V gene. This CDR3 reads CASSLGNTGELFF. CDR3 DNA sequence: TGCGCCAGCAGCTTAGGAAACACCGGGGAGCTGTTTTTT.

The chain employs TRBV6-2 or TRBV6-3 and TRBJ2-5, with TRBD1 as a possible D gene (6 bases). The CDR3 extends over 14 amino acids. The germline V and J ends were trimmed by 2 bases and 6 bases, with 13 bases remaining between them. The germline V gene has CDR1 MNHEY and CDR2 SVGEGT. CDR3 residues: CASSYPRGGKTQYF. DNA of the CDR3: TGTGCCAGCAGTTACCCGCGAGGGGGAAAGACCCAGTACTTC.

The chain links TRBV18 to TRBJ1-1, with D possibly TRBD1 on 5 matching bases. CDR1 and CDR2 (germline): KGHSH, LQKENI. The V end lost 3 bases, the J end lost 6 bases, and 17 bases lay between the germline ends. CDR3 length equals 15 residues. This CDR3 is CASSPLGRETAEAFF. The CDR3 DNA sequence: TGTGCCAGCTCACCGCTTGGCAGGGAGACGGCTGAAGCTTTCTTT.